Below, 30 T cell receptor beta chains from the same sample are listed, as sequenced in a study of T cell responses to AZD1222 COVID-19 vaccine. Method: immunoSEQ multiplex PCR; TCRdb's copy keeps in-frame clones and lacks some. The repertoire consists of approximately 96,000 clones, with around 84% occurring once and the leading ten covering approximately 5.6%. The sample consisted of peripheral blood, taken 28 days after the second AZD1222 dose. These receptors all stem from an adult who received the AZD1222 COVID-19 vaccine.

This chain connects TRBV6-6 to TRBJ2-1, with 7 bases fitting TRBD1. Germline loops: CDR1 MNHNY, CDR2 SVGAGI (reference sequence). The CDR3 spans 16 residues. V lost 5 bases, J lost 0 bases, and 7 bases stayed unmatched. Here the CDR3 DNA reads TGTGCCAGCAGTGCCCCCGGGACAGCCTCCTACAATGAGCAGTTCTTC. Translated, it gives CASSAPGTASYNEQFF.

This clone was detected once. The chain links TRBV9 to TRBJ2-3; 9 bases line up with TRBD2. The germline gives CDR1 SGDLS, CDR2 YYNGEE. This CDR3 comprises 18 residues. The J segment lost 1 base and the V segment lost 0 bases, leaving 9 bases of the junction unmatched. CDR3 sequence (DNA): TGTGCCAGCAGCGTAGTGGCTAGCGGGGTTGTTGGCACAGATACGCAGTATTTT. Its translation: CASSVVASGVVGTDTQYF.

This chain links TRBV6-4 with TRBJ2-3, with 7 bases fitting TRBD1. This CDR3 contains 13 residues. J gave up 11 bases and V 6 bases, and 11 bases lay outside the gene matches. CDR1 MRHNA and CDR2 SNTAGT come from the germline V gene. CDR3: CASSETTGPWQYF. CDR3 in DNA: TGTGCCAGCAGCGAAACGACAGGGCCATGGCAGTATTTT.

The rearrangement uses TRBV9 and TRBJ1-3; D is ambiguous. Germline CDR1 reads SGDLS; CDR2 reads YYNGEE. This CDR3 is 13 amino acids long. V gave up 1 base and J gave up 6 bases, with 8 bases separating them. CDR3 bases: TGTGCCAGCAGCGTAAATACGGTAAACACCATATATTTT. Translated: CASSVNTVNTIYF.

This clone was counted a few times. The CDR3 reads CASSEAGALGNEQFF. The DNA for the CDR3 is TGTGCCAGCAGTGAAGCGGGAGCCCTGGGGAATGAGCAGTTCTTC. This sequence joins TRBV25-1 and TRBJ2-1, with 7 bases identical to TRBD2. Germline loops: CDR1 MGHDK, CDR2 SYGVNS. The CDR3 extends over 15 amino acids. Trimming removed 2 bases from V and 7 bases from J; junction bases left unmatched: 8.

The chain links TRBV6-5 to TRBJ2-1, with D perhaps TRBD1 (6 bases). Germline V gene data show CDR1 as MNHEY and CDR2 as SVGAGI. The CDR3 sequence is 13 residues long. Trimming shortened V by 10 bases and J by 6 bases, and 16 bases separated the two germline ends. CDR3 sequence reads: CATRQELLNEQFF. The DNA for the CDR3 is TGTGCCACCCGACAGGAACTACTCAATGAGCAGTTCTTC.

This clone appeared a single time. The rearrangement joins TRBV6-5 to TRBJ2-3, with D maybe TRBD1 (5 bases). V was pared by 0 bases and J by 5 bases, with 12 bases between. The CDR3 has 15 residues. The V gene's germline CDR1 is MNHEY and CDR2 SVGAGI. The CDR3 DNA follows: TGTGCCAGCAGTTACTCGCAAGGGGCTGAAGATACGCAGTATTTT. Protein sequence: CASSYSQGAEDTQYF.

The rearrangement joins TRBV10-3 to TRBJ2-7; D is possibly TRBD1 or TRBD2 (5 bases each). Trimming pared 6 bases from V and 3 bases from J, leaving 9 bases between. Germline V gene sequence: CDR1 ENHRY, CDR2 SYGVKD. This CDR3 region has 12 residues. The CDR3 DNA sequence: TGTGCCATCAGGGGGGTGTTCTACGAGCAGTACTTC. This codes for CAIRGVFYEQYF.

The chain has TRBV11-1 and TRBJ1-1; D call uncertain. V dropped 1 base and J dropped 4 bases, with 16 bases sitting between them. Germline V gene lookup returns CDR1 SGHAT and CDR2 FQDESV (reference sequence). The CDR3 length is 16 residues. The DNA for the CDR3 is TGTGCCAGCAGCTTAGATTTCGGGTTTAGTGGCACTGAAGCTTTCTTT. Its translation is CASSLDFGFSGTEAFF.

CDR3 nucleotides: TGTGCCTGGAGTGGGATTCTGCGTGGGACCGGGGAGCTGTTTTTT. Translated: CAWSGILRGTGELFF. This chain connects TRBV30 to TRBJ2-2; unclear D gene. This CDR3 comprises 15 residues. Germline CDR1 reads GTSNPN; CDR2 reads SVGIG (reference sequence). Trimming stripped 1 base from V and 5 bases from J, with 14 bases between.

The chain links TRBV28 to TRBJ2-5; D may be TRBD2 (6 bases). V was pared by 4 bases and J by 0 bases, with 6 bases between. This CDR3 is 13 amino acids long. Germline lookup yields CDR1 MDHEN and CDR2 SYDVKM. The CDR3 nucleotides are TGTGCCAGCAGTTGGGACTACCAAGAGACCCAGTACTTC. Translation gives CASSWDYQETQYF.

The chain uses TRBV7-9 and TRBJ2-7, with unresolved D. V was shortened by 1 base and J by 2 bases, with 6 bases between the two germline ends. Germline CDR1 and CDR2: SEHNR and FQNEAQ (reference sequence). This CDR3 comprises 13 residues. The CDR3 DNA reads as TGTGCCAGCAGCTTAGTCCTTGCCTACGAGCAGTACTTC. It specifies CASSLVLAYEQYF. Full variable domain (remainder filled in from reference TRBV7-9 and TRBJ2-7): DTGVSQNPRHKITKRGQNVTFRCDPISEHNRLYWYRQTLGQGPEFLTYFQNEAQLEKSRLLSDRFSAERPKGSFSTLEIQRTEQGDSAMYLCASSLVLAYEQYFGPGTRLTVT.

J is TRBJ1-6 and V is TRBV12-3 or TRBV12-4; D is unclear. V was clipped by 7 bases and J by 7 bases, with 11 bases between them. This CDR3 has 13 residues. The CDR3 reads CASNPGPNSPLHF. The CDR3 nucleotides read TGTGCCAGCAATCCGGGCCCGAATTCACCCCTCCACTTT.

The V gene is TRBV30, the J gene TRBJ2-1; D gene unclear. The length of the CDR3 is 14 residues. Germline V lookup: CDR1 GTSNPN, CDR2 SVGIG (reference sequence). The V end was cut by 1 base, the J end by 3 bases, with 10 bases between. In DNA, the CDR3 is TGTGCCTGGAGTGGCACGGGCTACTACAATGAGCAGTTCTTC. Its protein product is CAWSGTGYYNEQFF.

Note on this clone: At one of its ends the junction is not consistent with the germline gene, which may arise from a read error. This chain links TRBV7-2 with TRBJ2-7, with D perhaps TRBD1 (5 bases). The germline gives CDR1 SGHTA, CDR2 FQGNSA. The CDR3 totals 12 residues. The CDR3 nucleotides read TGTGCCAGCCGCTTTGATAGGGGCGAGCAGTACTTC. The encoded protein is CASRFDRGEQYF.

This chain links TRBV5-5 with TRBJ1-5; 7 positions match TRBD1. The V segment lost 3 bases and the J segment 2 bases; nucleotides outside the gene matches: 2. CDR3 size: 14 residues. Germline CDR1 SGHKS, CDR2 YYEKEE (reference sequence). The CDR3 sequence: CASSSQGGNQPQHF. In DNA form, the CDR3 reads TGTGCCAGCAGCTCCCAGGGGGGCAATCAGCCCCAGCATTTT.

V is TRBV12-3 or TRBV12-4 and J is TRBJ2-3; D unclear. The CDR3 length is 13 residues. V lost 3 bases to trimming and J lost 1 base, with 5 bases between them. The CDR3 loop is CASSFQGTDTQYF. In DNA form, the CDR3 reads TGTGCCAGCAGTTTCCAGGGCACAGATACGCAGTATTTT.

This rearrangement joins TRBV6-5 to TRBJ1-3; 7 bases align to TRBD1. V shed 2 bases, J shed 0 bases, and the junction held 1 base outside the gene matches. From germline, CDR1 is MNHEY and CDR2 SVGAGI. This CDR3 comprises 15 residues. CDR3 coding DNA: TGTGCCAGCAGTTACCCAGGGGGCTCTGGAAACACCATATATTTT. Encoded protein: CASSYPGGSGNTIYF.

This clone was detected once. This chain connects TRBV3-1 (or the pseudogene TRBV3-2) to TRBJ2-1, with 8 bases matching TRBD2. Germline lookup yields CDR1 LGHDT and CDR2 YNNKEL (reference sequence). V shed 4 bases and J 9 bases; nucleotides not matched to a gene: 8. CDR3 size: 14 residues. The CDR3 protein is CASSPISGVGEQFF. CDR3 DNA sequence: TGTGCCAGCAGCCCGATTAGCGGGGTCGGTGAGCAGTTCTTC.

In nucleotides, the CDR3 is TGTGCCAGCAGTCAACCCCCTCGGGGCTACGAGCAGTACTTC. Translation: CASSQPPRGYEQYF. The rearrangement joins TRBV6-2 or TRBV6-3 to TRBJ2-7; tentatively, D is TRBD2 (5 bases). Trimming stripped 5 bases from V and 3 bases from J, with 14 bases between. The V gene's germline CDR1 is MNHEY and CDR2 SVGEGT. The length of the CDR3 is 14 residues.

J is TRBJ1-6 and V is TRBV7-9; no clear D. The CDR3 sequence is 12 residues long. V was pared by 5 bases and J by 10 bases, with 9 bases between. Germline CDR1 SEHNR, CDR2 FQNEAQ (reference sequence). In DNA form, the CDR3 reads TGTGCCAGCAGCCCCGAGGTCTCACCCCTCCACTTT. Its protein is CASSPEVSPLHF.

V and J are TRBV10-3 and TRBJ2-2, with 7 bases fitting TRBD1. This CDR3 comprises 15 residues. The germline V gene has CDR1 ENHRY and CDR2 SYGVKD. After removal of 7 bases from V and 2 bases from J, the junction contained 7 bases not matched to a gene. The CDR3 DNA follows: TGTGCCATCAAAGGGACAGACCTTAACACCGGGGAGCTGTTTTTT. This translates into CAIKGTDLNTGELFF.

The CDR3 nucleotides read TGTGCCAGCAGCCTCCAGCGGGAAGGCACAGATACGCAGTATTTT. Encoded protein: CASSLQREGTDTQYF. The V gene is TRBV4-2, the J gene TRBJ2-3, with 7 bases lining up with TRBD2. Unmatched junction bases numbered 5, after V lost 4 bases and J lost 1 base. There are 15 residues in the CDR3. The germline CDR1 and CDR2 sequences are LGHNA and YNFKEQ.

The V and J genes are TRBV7-8 and TRBJ2-3, with D unclear. V gave up 5 bases and J gave up 1 base, with 10 bases separating them. The CDR3 spans 14 residues. Germline-derived CDR1 and CDR2 are SGHVS and FQNEAQ. For the CDR3, the DNA is TGTGCCAGCAGCCTCCAACCCGGCACAGATACGCAGTATTTT. This gives the protein CASSLQPGTDTQYF.

This chain connects TRBV5-1 to TRBJ2-5; D is unresolved. Germline-derived CDR1 and CDR2 are SGHRS and YFSETQ. V was cut by 0 bases and J by 5 bases, with 11 bases left in between. This CDR3 is 14 amino acids long. The chain's CDR3 is CASSLGTARETQYF. Written as DNA, the CDR3 is TGCGCCAGCAGCTTGGGTACGGCCCGGGAGACCCAGTACTTC.

The rearrangement links TRBV5-1 to TRBJ2-1; TRBD2 agrees at 8 bases. V gave up 1 base and J gave up 5 bases; unmatched junction bases: 5. Germline V gene data show CDR1 as SGHRS and CDR2 as YFSETQ. There are 15 residues in the CDR3. This chain's CDR3 is CASSLSPSGHNEQFF. The CDR3 DNA sequence: TGCGCCAGCAGCTTGTCGCCTAGCGGGCACAATGAGCAGTTCTTC.

This chain links TRBV28 with TRBJ1-6; 7 bases map to TRBD1. There are 15 residues in the CDR3. Per germline, CDR1 MDHEN and CDR2 SYDVKM. J gave up 5 bases and V 8 bases, and 9 bases lay outside the gene matches. CDR3 nucleotides: TGTGCCAGCGATTACAGGGGAACGAATAATTCACCCCTCCACTTT. Translated: CASDYRGTNNSPLHF.

The genes are TRBV30 and TRBJ1-1; D is perhaps TRBD1 (5 bases). Germline V CDR1 and CDR2: GTSNPN, SVGIG (reference sequence). V was cut by 0 bases and J by 8 bases, with 19 bases left in between. CDR3 length: 15 amino acids. The CDR3 DNA reads as TGTGCCTGGAGTGTAATTACGACCCTCACAGGCGAAGCTTTCTTT. It encodes CAWSVITTLTGEAFF.

The chain has TRBV18 and TRBJ2-1; 7 bases match TRBD2. The CDR3 spans 15 residues. The trim removed 5 bases at V and 5 bases at J, leaving 9 bases unmatched. In germline, CDR1 is KGHSH, CDR2 LQKENI. The CDR3 loop reads CASSSLAAGDNEQFF. The CDR3 DNA reads as TGTGCCAGCTCATCTCTAGCGGCTGGGGACAATGAGCAGTTCTTC.

The table lists this clone with a count of one. The chain employs TRBV10-3 and TRBJ2-3; TRBD2 matches 9 bases. Trimming at V came to 6 bases and at J to 0 bases, leaving 7 bases not matched to a gene. Germline CDR1 reads ENHRY; CDR2 reads SYGVKD. CDR3 length equals 16 residues. This CDR3 is CAIRVSGSRSTDTQYF. The CDR3 DNA is TGTGCCATCAGAGTTAGCGGGAGTAGAAGCACAGATACGCAGTATTTT.